This TCR beta chain was captured by sequencing in a study of human T cells and chemical hapten exposure. Study-wide points: Controls had significantly fewer large CDR3 similarity clusters than were formed by expanded TCRs. The study found that DPC sensitization did not change TCRs above 1 in 1000 frequency.

It was the library that attached unique molecular identifiers to individual cDNA molecules. Each CDR3 protein gets one entry after TCRdb re-called the RACE reads with MiXCR. Among 90,000 to 110,000 distinct CDR3 sequences, less than 40% were seen once, and the ten largest hold roughly 2.5%. V was cut by 6 bases and J by 4 bases, with 10 bases left in between. The CDR3 is made up of 13 amino acids. CDR1 and CDR2 from the germline V gene are ENHRY and SYGVKD. The time point is: patch test 3, about 24 weeks after DPC sensitization. Treatment specified: therapeutic diphenylcyclopropenone sensitization with weekly scalp DPC. Total RNA was isolated from unfractionated whole blood. For this clonotype: Its antigen is unknown.

This receptor was obtained from a man aged 40-49 years with alopecia areata. Some clones in this sample may be carry-over from other donors' samples. The chain carries TRBV10-3 and TRBJ2-1; D uncertain. The sample was whole blood, taken in connection with sensitization to the hapten diphenylcyclopropenone (DPC). Written as DNA, the CDR3 is TGTGCCATCAGGGACCCTTCTTACAATGAGCAGTTCTTC. It is translated as CAIRDPSYNEQFF.